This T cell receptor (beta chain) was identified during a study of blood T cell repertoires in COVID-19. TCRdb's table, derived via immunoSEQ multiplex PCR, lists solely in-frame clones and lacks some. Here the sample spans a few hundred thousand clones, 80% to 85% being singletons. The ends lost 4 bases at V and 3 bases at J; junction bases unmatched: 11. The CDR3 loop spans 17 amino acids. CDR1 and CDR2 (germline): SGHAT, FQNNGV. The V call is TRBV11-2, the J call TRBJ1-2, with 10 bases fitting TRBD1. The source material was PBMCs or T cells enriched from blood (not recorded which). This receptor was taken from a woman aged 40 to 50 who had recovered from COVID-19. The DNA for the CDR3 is TGTGCCAGCAGCTCAGACAGGGGGCCCCGGGATCACTATGGCTACACCTTC. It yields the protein CASSSDRGPRDHYGYTF.